This TCR beta chain derives from a study of T cells in Graves' hyperthyroidism and ophthalmopathy. Amplified regions were TCR beta CDR3 sequences from RNA transcripts. First-round RT-PCR of the TCR CDR3 relied on the HTBI primer set. TCRdb fed the multiplex PCR reads into MiXCR, producing one record per CDR3 protein. The data show 500,000 to 650,000 distinct CDR3 sequences, around 15% seen once. V lost 0 bases, J lost 9 bases, and 12 bases lay in between. The germline V gene encodes CDR1 SGHTA and CDR2 FQGTGA. There are 15 residues in the CDR3. This clonotype has just a few counts. Its target is not known. Findings and limits, study-wide: The authors' 13 V-J model separated ophthalmopathy from stable hyperthyroidism.

With a duration under 2 months, the hyperthyroidism was newly diagnosed in patients aged 18 to 65. Sequences were obtained from blood. This clonotype was obtained from a woman between 35 and 50 years old with Graves' hyperthyroidism. The chain recombines TRBV7-3 with TRBJ1-6, with D possibly being TRBD1 (5 bases). The DNA for the CDR3 is TGTGCCAGCAGCTTAACGCAGGGACCTCTTTCACCCCTCCACTTT. Protein: CASSLTQGPLSPLHF.